A single sample gave rise to the 18 T cell receptor beta chains below, sequenced in a study of cytomegalovirus exposure and HLA in healthy donors. PCR employed 60 Vbeta and 13 Jbeta primers. The data were produced by immunoSEQ multiplex PCR, yet TCRdb's version contains in-frame clones alone and is incomplete. The sample holds 200,000 to 250,000 clones; around four fifths are singletons and the top ten take 9.5% to 13%. The material sequenced was PBMCs. The receptor set was obtained from a woman aged 50 to 60 in good health and CMV-seropositive.

The rearrangement uses TRBV18 and TRBJ2-7, with a tentative D call TRBD1 (6 bases). CDR1 is KGHSH and CDR2 is LQKENI in the germline V gene. The CDR3 spans 14 residues. Deletions cut 4 bases from V and 2 bases from J, with 12 bases between. CDR3 sequence: CASSQNRAPYEQYF. CDR3 nucleotide sequence: TGTGCCAGCTCACAAAACAGGGCCCCCTACGAGCAGTACTTC.

There are a few counts of this clone. This chain connects TRBV7-2 to TRBJ2-3; a possible D gene is TRBD2 (5 bases). Looked up from germline, CDR1 is SGHTA and CDR2 is FQGNSA. Trimming cost V 4 bases and J 6 bases, with 14 bases left between them. The CDR3 length is 14 residues. Here the CDR3 DNA reads TGTGCCAGCAGCTCCGGACTGTTACGGGATACGCAGTATTTT. This sequence encodes CASSSGLLRDTQYF.

The chain links TRBV4-2 to TRBJ2-3; the match to TRBD2 covers 8 bases. Losses at the gene ends were 1 base for V and 3 bases for J; bases not matched to a gene: 3. CDR3 size: 15 residues. Germline V gives CDR1 LGHNA, CDR2 YNFKEQ. The CDR3 loop reads CASSQAGGPTDTQYF. CDR3 sequence (DNA): TGTGCCAGCAGCCAAGCGGGGGGGCCGACAGATACGCAGTATTTT.

This rearrangement joins TRBV19 to TRBJ1-2; no clear D. The CDR3 totals 15 residues. Germline CDR1 is LNHDA and CDR2 is SQIVND (reference sequence). The ends were cut back, 1 base at V and 1 base at J, with 10 bases in the middle. CDR3 protein: CASSIVDGSNYGYTF. The CDR3 bases are TGTGCCAGTAGTATAGTGGATGGGAGTAACTATGGCTACACCTTC.

The chain is built from TRBV30 and TRBJ2-3; 7 nucleotides align to TRBD1. V was clipped by 3 bases and J by 3 bases; unmatched bases: 9. Germline values: CDR1 GTSNPN, CDR2 SVGIG (reference sequence). CDR3 size: 15 residues. The CDR3 DNA reads as TGTGCCTGGAGAGGACCGGGACAGCTAACAGATACGCAGTATTTT. It yields the protein CAWRGPGQLTDTQYF.

This chain joins TRBV28 and TRBJ1-1, with TRBD1 matching 9 bases. Unmatched junction bases numbered 7, after V lost 6 bases and J lost 5 bases. The CDR3 covers 14 residues. Looked up from germline, CDR1 is MDHEN and CDR2 is SYDVKM. The chain's CDR3 is CASRGTGLFTEAFF. CDR3 nucleotide sequence: TGTGCCAGCAGAGGGACAGGGTTGTTTACTGAAGCTTTCTTT. The whole variable domain, filled in from reference TRBV28 and TRBJ1-1, reads DVKVTQSSRYLVKRTGEKVFLECVQDMDHENMFWYRQDPGLGLRLIYFSYDVKMKEKGDIPEGYSVSREKKERFSLILESASTNQTSMYLCASRGTGLFTEAFFGQGTRLTVV.

CDR3 sequence reads: CASSLASRGTEAFF. The DNA for the CDR3 is TGTGCCAGCAGCTTAGCTAGCAGGGGCACTGAAGCTTTCTTT. V gene TRBV11-1 combines with J gene TRBJ1-1; TRBD1 is a possible D gene (6 bases). Germline CDR1 SGHAT, CDR2 FQDESV (reference sequence). This CDR3 has 14 residues. V lost 0 bases and J 4 bases, leaving 9 bases between the germline ends.

This chain joins TRBV4-3 and TRBJ2-1, with TRBD2 as a possible D gene (5 bases). V lost 0 bases and J 7 bases, leaving 13 bases between the germline ends. This CDR3 contains 15 residues. Germline V gives CDR1 LGHNA, CDR2 YSLEER. Here the CDR3 DNA reads TGCGCCAGCAGCCAAGAGGGGAGAAGGTATAATGAGCAGTTCTTC. This gives the protein CASSQEGRRYNEQFF.

The V call is TRBV9, the J call TRBJ2-1, with D possibly TRBD2 on 6 matching bases. V lost 0 bases and J lost 4, with 11 bases in between. CDR1 and CDR2 from the germline V gene are SGDLS and YYNGEE. This CDR3 comprises 15 residues. CDR3 coding DNA: TGTGCCAGCAGCGTAGACGGGGGTCGGTACAATGAGCAGTTCTTC. Translating gives CASSVDGGRYNEQFF.

The rearrangement joins TRBV6-5 to TRBJ1-6, with 9 bases fitting TRBD1. Trimming removed 10 bases from V and 6 bases from J; junction bases left unmatched: 10. This CDR3 spans 15 amino acids. CDR1 is MNHEY and CDR2 is SVGAGI in the germline V gene. CDR3 sequence reads: CATGPGDRANSPLHF. CDR3 DNA: TGTGCCACGGGCCCAGGGGACAGGGCTAATTCACCCCTCCACTTT.

This chain joins TRBV5-1 and TRBJ1-4, with D maybe TRBD1 (6 bases). The CDR3 consists of 16 residues. The germline gives CDR1 SGHRS, CDR2 YFSETQ. V lost 0 bases to trimming and J lost 8 bases, with 17 bases between them. The chain's CDR3 is CASSLGQVQLVEKLFF. The CDR3 DNA sequence: TGCGCCAGCAGCTTGGGACAGGTGCAACTAGTAGAAAAACTGTTTTTT.

This clone was seen a few times. V usage is TRBV28 and J usage is TRBJ1-4; D remains unclear. V was trimmed by 10 bases and J by 5 bases, leaving 11 bases between them. CDR3 length: 12 residues. Germline V gene sequence: CDR1 MDHEN, CDR2 SYDVKM. Written as DNA, the CDR3 is TGTGCCACCACGGGAGCAAATGAAAAACTGTTTTTT. It translates to CATTGANEKLFF.

This clone showed up just a few times. The chain employs TRBV28 and TRBJ2-7; D is perhaps TRBD1 (5 bases). Germline V gene sequence: CDR1 MDHEN, CDR2 SYDVKM. The V end lost 1 base, the J end lost 0 bases, and 13 bases lay between the germline ends. The length of the CDR3 is 16 residues. This CDR3 is CASSLSGAGSSYEQYF. The CDR3 nucleotides read TGTGCCAGCAGTTTATCTGGGGCAGGTAGCTCCTACGAGCAGTACTTC.

This chain joins TRBV2 and TRBJ1-2; the match to TRBD1 covers 10 bases. This CDR3 has 16 residues. The J segment lost 4 bases and the V segment lost 4 bases, leaving 9 bases of the junction unmatched. CDR1 and CDR2 (germline): SNHLY, FYNNEI. DNA of the CDR3: TGTGCCAGCAGTGGTCCGGGACAGGGGAATGCCTATGGCTACACCTTC. Its protein product is CASSGPGQGNAYGYTF.

To note about this clone: Additional DNA sequences in this sample encode the identical CDR3. The gene calls are TRBV7-2 and TRBJ2-7; TRBD2 aligns across 10 bases. Germline CDR1 and CDR2: SGHTA and FQGNSA. The CDR3 is 16 amino acids. V shed 4 bases, J shed 4 bases, and the junction held 10 bases outside the gene matches. The CDR3 DNA reads TGTGCCAGCAGCTCGAGAAGCGGGGGGGCTACATACGAGCAGTACTTC. Residues: CASSSRSGGATYEQYF.

The chain links TRBV29-1 to TRBJ1-2; D not resolved. V lost 8 bases and J lost 2, with 18 bases in between. CDR1 and CDR2 (germline): SQVTM, ANQGSEA. This CDR3 comprises 14 residues. The CDR3, as DNA: TGCAGCATCACCGACAATCAGTTGAACTATGGCTACACCTTC. This translates into CSITDNQLNYGYTF. Full variable domain (missing parts from reference TRBV29-1 and TRBJ1-2): SAVISQKPSRDICQRGTSLTIQCQVDSQVTMMFWYRQQPGQSLTLIATANQGSEATYESGFVIDKFPISRPNLTFSTLTVSNMSPEDSSIYLCSITDNQLNYGYTFGSGTRLTVV.

The chain combines TRBV6-1 with TRBJ1-2; D uncertain. The CDR3 contains 9 residues. Trimming removed 10 bases from V and 5 bases from J, with 5 bases in between. Germline V gene sequence: CDR1 MNHNS, CDR2 SASEGT. CDR3 in amino acids: CANQYGYTF. The CDR3 DNA reads TGTGCCAACCAGTATGGCTACACCTTC.

This chain uses TRBV2 with TRBJ1-2; 8 positions match TRBD1. With 6 bases clipped from V and 7 bases from J, the junction kept 16 bases outside the gene matches. The CDR3 has 16 amino acids. Germline loops: CDR1 SNHLY, CDR2 FYNNEI. CDR3 amino acids: CASRGETSSGGRGYTF. DNA for the CDR3: TGTGCCAGCAGGGGAGAGACCTCCTCAGGGGGCCGTGGCTACACCTTC.